This TCR beta chain was sequenced for a study of blood T cell repertoires in COVID-19. The overall study: Sample material is recorded as cDNA or gDNA derived from T cells, B-cell-depleted T cells, or PBMCs.

Source study methods: It was from reference gene primer amplification that nucleated cell counts were estimated. TCRdb's copy holds only in-frame clones and misses some; the assay was immunoSEQ multiplex PCR. V, J and clone size are those of that table, while D and trimming were read from the DNA. The sample includes under 50,000 clones, roughly 71% of them seen just once. The TCR was taken from a man older than 75 with acute or convalescent COVID-19. Sequencing was performed on peripheral blood.

The CDR3 nucleotides are TGTGCCAGCAGTTTGGAGGCCAGGAGAGACTATGGCTACACCTTC. This encodes CASSLEARRDYGYTF. The chain recombines TRBV6-5 with TRBJ1-2; D call uncertain. V dropped 4 bases and J dropped 3 bases, with 15 bases sitting between them. CDR3 size: 15 residues. Germline V CDR1 and CDR2: MNHEY, SVGAGI.